The 24 T cell receptor beta chains given below trace back to one sample, sequenced in a study of long-term antiretroviral therapy in people with HIV. Researchers report immunoSEQ v3.0 was run at survey level. The table came from immunoSEQ multiplex PCR; TCRdb's copy has only in-frame clones and leaves some out. The table shows 9,500 to 15,000 clones, with 65% to 85% occurring only once. The specimen was unsorted PBMCs, collected 0.8 years before starting antiretroviral therapy. The receptors come from a woman aged 40 to 50 with HIV.

This clone occurred once. The chain combines TRBV5-1 with TRBJ2-7, with a possible D match to TRBD1 (6 bases). The CDR3 is made up of 15 amino acids. V was pared by 4 bases and J by 6 bases, with 20 bases between. The V gene's germline CDR1 is SGHRS and CDR2 YFSETQ. The CDR3 here is CASSQIKQGEGEQYF. The CDR3 DNA reads as TGCGCCAGCAGCCAAATAAAACAGGGAGAGGGCGAGCAGTACTTC.

The V and J genes are TRBV7-9 and TRBJ2-7; D is possibly TRBD2 (6 bases). The CDR3 is 13 amino acids. From germline, CDR1 is SEHNR and CDR2 FQNEAQ (reference sequence). V dropped 7 bases and J dropped 6 bases, with 16 bases sitting between them. The CDR3: CASILGGSGEQYF. The DNA for the CDR3 is TGTGCCAGCATTCTTGGGGGGTCAGGCGAGCAGTACTTC.

The gene calls are TRBV7-2 and TRBJ2-7, with TRBD1 as a possible D gene (5 bases). Germline CDR1 SGHTA, CDR2 FQGNSA. There are 13 residues in the CDR3. Trimming shortened V by 3 bases and J by 7 bases, and 13 bases separated the two germline ends. CDR3 DNA sequence: TGTGCCAGCAGCTTGGACATTAACCCAGAGCAGTACTTC. This sequence encodes CASSLDINPEQYF.

This sequence joins TRBV21-1 and TRBJ2-2; TRBD2, as called in the table, went unchecked against the DNA. TRBV21-1 is labeled a pseudogene. CDR3 length: 20 residues. The DNA of the CDR3 is TGTGCCAGCAGCAACGTACCACCGGGACTAGCGGAGATCAACACCGGGGAGCTGTTTTTT. This encodes CASSNVPPGLAEINTGELFF.

This clone was detected a few times. The rearrangement joins TRBV4-2 to TRBJ2-7; D unresolved. The CDR3 length is 13 residues. V was trimmed by 0 bases and J by 7 bases, leaving 10 bases between them. Germline loops: CDR1 LGHNA, CDR2 YNFKEQ. As DNA, the CDR3 is TGTGCCAGCAGCCAAGATCGAGCGAGAGAGCAGTACTTC. Amino acid sequence: CASSQDRAREQYF.

This clone was observed a few times. V is TRBV5-7 and J is TRBJ1-5; the match to TRBD1 covers 10 bases. TRBV5-7 is designated an ORF whose function remains uncertain. This CDR3 region has 17 residues. Germline trimming cut 2 bases from V and 5 bases from J; bases unmatched to any gene: 10. The CDR3 protein is CASSFSIWTGGYQPQHF. The CDR3 DNA reads as TGTGCCAGCAGCTTCAGCATCTGGACAGGGGGATATCAGCCCCAGCATTTT.

The rearrangement links TRBV9 to TRBJ1-1, with a weak D call TRBD1 (6 bases). This CDR3 comprises 15 residues. CDR1 and CDR2 (germline): SGDLS, YYNGEE. V lost 3 bases to trimming and J lost 7 bases, with 19 bases between them. Here the CDR3 DNA reads TGTGCCAGCAGCGCCTGGGACACGGCATTGGGTGAAGCTTTCTTT. It encodes CASSAWDTALGEAFF.

V is TRBV27 and J is TRBJ1-2; 7 bases map to TRBD1. V was pared by 1 base and J by 3 bases, with 11 bases of the junction left unmatched. The CDR3 has 17 amino acids. Looked up from germline, CDR1 is MNHEY and CDR2 is SMNVEV (reference sequence). CDR3 sequence (DNA): TGTGCCAGCAGTTTATATGGGATAGGGCAGGGGGACTATGGCTACACCTTC. Protein: CASSLYGIGQGDYGYTF.

The V gene is TRBV5-6, the J gene TRBJ1-2; D not resolved. Germline CDR1 SGHDT, CDR2 YYEEEE. The CDR3 sequence is 14 residues long. The V end was cut by 6 bases, the J end by 3 bases, with 15 bases between. The CDR3 loop is CASTLDFPYYGYTF. The CDR3, as DNA: TGTGCCAGCACCCTGGACTTTCCGTACTATGGCTACACCTTC.

This clone was picked up a small number of times. This CDR3 reads CASSLAGIPEYYGYTF. CDR3 bases: TGTGCCAGCAGCTTAGCGGGCATCCCCGAGTACTATGGCTACACCTTC. This chain connects TRBV7-9 to TRBJ1-2; D is undetermined. With 0 bases removed from V and 3 bases from J, the gap between germline ends came to 14 bases. The length of the CDR3 is 16 residues. Germline V gene data show CDR1 as SEHNR and CDR2 as FQNEAQ (reference sequence).

Judged by abundance, this clone is medium-sized. The chain employs TRBV2 and TRBJ2-5, with TRBD2 matching over 7 bases. Looked up from germline, CDR1 is SNHLY and CDR2 is FYNNEI. The V segment lost 7 bases and the J segment 3 bases; nucleotides outside the gene matches: 11. The length of the CDR3 is 15 residues. The DNA for the CDR3 is TGTGCCAGCATGGGGGGGAGGGCCGGGGAAGAGACCCAGTACTTC. Its translation is CASMGGRAGEETQYF.

J is TRBJ2-7 and V is TRBV2; tentative D call: TRBD1 (6 bases). Trimming left V 4 bases short and J 1 base short, with 17 bases between. This CDR3 is 16 amino acids long. CDR1 and CDR2 (germline): SNHLY, FYNNEI. The CDR3 is CASSGTAKTPSYEQYF. CDR3 sequence (DNA): TGTGCCAGCAGTGGGACAGCCAAGACCCCATCCTACGAGCAGTACTTC.

The chain is built from TRBV18 and TRBJ2-7; no clear D gene. Trimming removed 0 bases from V and 2 bases from J, with 17 bases in between. Germline CDR1 and CDR2: KGHSH and LQKENI. The CDR3 runs to 17 residues. The CDR3 protein is CASSPPNLQLRPYEQYF. In nucleotides, the CDR3 is TGTGCCAGCTCACCACCCAATCTACAGCTGCGTCCCTACGAGCAGTACTTC.

CDR3 DNA sequence: TGTGCCAGCAGCCCCGACCGGGACAGGGGTAGTTCGCCAGATACGCAGTATTTT. Encoded protein: CASSPDRDRGSSPDTQYF. The chain recombines TRBV7-2 with TRBJ2-3; TRBD1 agrees at 10 bases. CDR3 length: 18 residues. Trimming removed 5 bases from V and 4 bases from J; junction bases left unmatched: 15. Germline V CDR1 and CDR2: SGHTA, FQGNSA.

This clone is hyperexpanded within its sample. The J gene is TRBJ1-2, the V gene TRBV5-1, with 10 bases aligning to TRBD1. Germline CDR1 SGHRS, CDR2 YFSETQ. V lost 3 bases to trimming and J lost 7 bases; unmatched junction nucleotides: 9. The CDR3 totals 15 residues. The CDR3: CASSYSRDRGLGYTF. Written as DNA, the CDR3 is TGCGCCAGCAGCTACAGCCGGGACAGGGGACTTGGCTACACCTTC.

CDR3 bases: TGTGCCAGCAGCTCCAGCCCCGGGGGAACCGGGGATACGCAGTATTTT. Translated: CASSSSPGGTGDTQYF. This rearrangement joins TRBV7-8 to TRBJ2-3; weak D call: TRBD2 (6 bases). Trimming pared 4 bases from V and 6 bases from J, leaving 20 bases between. Germline V gene data show CDR1 as SGHVS and CDR2 as FQNEAQ. The CDR3 runs to 16 residues.

CDR3 loop: CASSLDRAGGGYTF. CDR3 coding DNA: TGTGCCAGCAGTTTGGATCGAGCAGGTGGTGGCTACACCTTC. The chain joins TRBV28 to TRBJ1-2, with D unresolved. The CDR3 spans 14 residues. Germline lookup yields CDR1 MDHEN and CDR2 SYDVKM. Trimming cost V 3 bases and J 7 bases, with 15 bases left between them.

In its sample, this clone was seen once. This chain joins TRBV7-2 and TRBJ2-3; the D is unclear. Trimming pared 1 base from V and 0 bases from J, leaving 8 bases between. Per the germline V gene, CDR1 is SGHTA and CDR2 is FQGNSA. The CDR3 totals 15 residues. The CDR3 region is CASSLVGRSTDTQYF. CDR3 coding DNA: TGTGCCAGCAGCTTAGTTGGAAGGAGCACAGATACGCAGTATTTT.

This clone has only a few counts. The chain combines TRBV28 with TRBJ2-7; 11 nucleotides match TRBD2. CDR1 is MDHEN and CDR2 is SYDVKM in the germline V gene. V trimming: 6 bases; J trimming: 5 bases; junction bases outside the gene matches: 9. The CDR3 is 15 amino acids. The CDR3 DNA follows: TGTGCCAGCAGCCCTAGCGGGAGGCCGCTCCACGAGCAGTACTTC. Its translation: CASSPSGRPLHEQYF.

V and J are TRBV28 and TRBJ2-7; TRBD2 is a possible D gene (6 bases). The CDR3 contains 14 residues. Per the germline V gene, CDR1 is MDHEN and CDR2 is SYDVKM. Trimming took off 1 base at V and 2 bases at J, with 9 bases between the two ends. The CDR3 nucleotides read TGTGCCAGCAGTTTATCGGGGGAAGCCTACGAGCAGTACTTC. Translated, it gives CASSLSGEAYEQYF.

The chain recombines TRBV4-1 with TRBJ2-1; D remains unclear. This CDR3 region has 13 residues. CDR1 and CDR2 (germline): MGHRA, YSYEKL. Between the trimmed V and J ends, which lost 1 base and 6 bases, there was a span of 7 bases. The CDR3 sequence: CASSQGFPNEQFF. The CDR3 coding sequence is TGCGCCAGCAGCCAAGGGTTTCCCAATGAGCAGTTCTTC.

The V call is TRBV28, the J call TRBJ2-7; D is perhaps TRBD2 (5 bases). The CDR3 length is 11 residues. Trimming pared 5 bases from V and 7 bases from J, leaving 9 bases between. Germline V CDR1 and CDR2: MDHEN, SYDVKM. CDR3 nucleotide sequence: TGTGCCAGCAGTGGCGGGTGGGAGCAGTACTTC. It is translated as CASSGGWEQYF.

The rearrangement joins TRBV18 to TRBJ2-3; D is uncertain. V shed 2 bases and J shed 4 bases, with 13 bases lying between them. Germline-derived CDR1 and CDR2 are KGHSH and LQKENI. This CDR3 region has 15 residues. CDR3 bases: TGTGCCAGCTCACCAGAGTTTCAAGGCGCAGATACGCAGTATTTT. It encodes CASSPEFQGADTQYF.

The sample holds a few counts of this clone. This sequence joins TRBV6-5 and TRBJ2-2, with no clear D. CDR1 and CDR2 (germline): MNHEY, SVGAGI. The CDR3 totals 12 residues. Trimming left V 3 bases short and J 7 bases short, with 6 bases between. DNA of the CDR3: TGTGCCAGCAGTTATCTCAACGGGGAGCTGTTTTTT. This encodes CASSYLNGELFF.